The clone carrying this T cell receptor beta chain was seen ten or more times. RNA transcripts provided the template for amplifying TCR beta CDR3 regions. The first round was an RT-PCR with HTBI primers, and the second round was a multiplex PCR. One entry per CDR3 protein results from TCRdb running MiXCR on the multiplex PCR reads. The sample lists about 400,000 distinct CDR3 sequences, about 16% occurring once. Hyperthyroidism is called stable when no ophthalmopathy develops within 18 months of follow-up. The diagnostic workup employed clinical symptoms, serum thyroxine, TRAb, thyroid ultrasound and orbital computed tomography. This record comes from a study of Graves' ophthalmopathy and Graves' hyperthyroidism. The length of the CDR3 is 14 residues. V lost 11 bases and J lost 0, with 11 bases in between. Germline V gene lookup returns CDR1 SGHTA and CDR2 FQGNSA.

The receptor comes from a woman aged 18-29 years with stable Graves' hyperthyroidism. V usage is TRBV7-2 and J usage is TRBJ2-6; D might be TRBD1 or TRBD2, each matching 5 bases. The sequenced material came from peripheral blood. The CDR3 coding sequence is TGTGCCTCCCGGGGCATCTCTGGGGCCAACGTCCTGACTTTC. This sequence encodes CASRGISGANVLTF.